A single sample gave rise to the 10 T cell receptor beta chains below, sequenced in a study of shared clonotypes between healthy human individuals. Only in-frame clones appear in the TCRdb table, and some are missing; sequencing was by immunoSEQ multiplex PCR. The sample comprises about 2.1 million clones, around 95% of which are singletons, and more than 1.5% rests with the top ten. Terminally differentiated effector memory CD45RA+ cells were excluded by CCR7 positive selection of CD45RO-negative cells. Source material: naive CD8+ T cells from PBMCs. These receptors were obtained from a man younger than 30 in good health. Some clones in this sample may be carry-over from other donors' samples.

The rearrangement uses TRBV27 and TRBJ2-7; TRBD1 might be the D (5 bases). The germline V gene encodes CDR1 MNHEY and CDR2 SMNVEV (reference sequence). Trimming took 5 bases from V and 3 from J, leaving 11 bases between them. The CDR3 covers 13 residues. The CDR3 sequence: CASSSRVFYEQYF. The CDR3 DNA follows: TGTGCCAGCAGTAGCAGGGTTTTCTACGAGCAGTACTTC.

The genes are TRBV4-1 and TRBJ1-1; the D is unclear. Trimming left V 1 base short and J 8 bases short, with 17 bases between. In germline, CDR1 is MGHRA, CDR2 YSYEKL. The CDR3 contains 15 residues. CDR3 coding DNA: TGCGCCAGCAGCCAAGCGGTAAGAGTGCCCCCCGAAGCTTTCTTT. Protein: CASSQAVRVPPEAFF.

The CDR3 region has the DNA TGCAGTCCCCGAATCCCTGAAGCTTTCTTT. This sequence encodes CSPRIPEAFF. V usage is TRBV20-1 and J usage is TRBJ1-1; D ambiguous. The germline gives CDR1 DFQATT, CDR2 SNEGSKA (reference sequence). The V end lost 8 bases, the J end lost 6 bases, and 10 bases lay between the germline ends. The CDR3 loop spans 10 amino acids.

In this sample, this clone turned up once. The chain joins TRBV29-1 to TRBJ1-2; D possibly corresponds to TRBD1 (6 bases). The germline gives CDR1 SQVTM, CDR2 ANQGSEA. The V gene lost 5 bases and the J gene lost 3 bases, with 16 bases spanning the gap. CDR3 length equals 14 residues. CDR3 sequence: CSVLTGSRYYGYTF. The CDR3 coding sequence is TGCAGCGTTCTCACAGGGTCGAGGTACTATGGCTACACCTTC.

The V and J genes are TRBV4-1 and TRBJ2-7; D perhaps matches TRBD1 (7 bases). CDR3 size: 15 residues. With 0 bases removed from V and 2 bases from J, the gap between germline ends came to 11 bases. Germline assignment: CDR1 MGHRA and CDR2 YSYEKL. Written as DNA, the CDR3 is TGCGCCAGCAGCCAAGAAGGCAGGGGGGCCTACGAGCAGTACTTC. Translating it yields CASSQEGRGAYEQYF.

V and J are TRBV9 and TRBJ1-1; 7 bases match TRBD1. The V gene end was trimmed by 4 bases and the J gene end by 8 bases; junction bases not matched to a gene: 5. This CDR3 is built from 12 residues. Germline lookup yields CDR1 SGDLS and CDR2 YYNGEE. In nucleotides, the CDR3 is TGTGCCAGCAGCCCTCAGGGGGGAGAAGCTTTCTTT. It specifies CASSPQGGEAFF.

The chain is built from TRBV5-6 and TRBJ2-7; tentative D call: TRBD1 (6 bases). The CDR3 is made up of 14 amino acids. V lost 2 bases and J 1 base, leaving 10 bases between the germline ends. CDR1 is SGHDT and CDR2 is YYEEEE in the germline V gene. CDR3 amino acids: CASSLRTVSYEQYF. The CDR3 DNA reads as TGTGCCAGCAGCTTAAGGACAGTGTCCTACGAGCAGTACTTC. The whole variable domain, filled in from reference TRBV5-6 and TRBJ2-7, reads DAGVTQSPTHLIKTRGQQVTLRCSPKSGHDTVSWYQQALGQGPQFIFQYYEEEERQRGNFPDRFSGHQFPNYSSELNVNALLLGDSALYLCASSLRTVSYEQYFGPGTRLTVT.

In the case of this clone: The sample holds other DNA sequences that translate to the same CDR3. V is TRBV27 and J is TRBJ2-5; no firm D call. The CDR3 length is 13 residues. Germline V gene lookup returns CDR1 MNHEY and CDR2 SMNVEV (reference sequence). V lost 4 bases and J lost 3, with 9 bases in between. For the CDR3, the DNA is TGTGCCAGCAGTTCCCGTGGGGAAGAGACCCAGTACTTC. Translating gives CASSSRGEETQYF.

The V call is TRBV6-5, the J call TRBJ1-1; unclear D gene. This CDR3 has 14 residues. CDR1 is MNHEY, CDR2 SVGAGI, per germline. The V gene lost 6 bases and the J gene lost 3 bases, with 14 bases spanning the gap. CDR3 residues: CASRREVRDTEAFF. Here the CDR3 DNA reads TGTGCCAGCAGGAGGGAGGTTAGGGACACTGAAGCTTTCTTT.

This chain links TRBV9 with TRBJ2-1; D possibly corresponds to TRBD2 (6 bases). Trimming took off 3 bases at V and 0 bases at J, with 10 bases between the two ends. The germline V gene encodes CDR1 SGDLS and CDR2 YYNGEE. The CDR3 length is 15 residues. CDR3 in amino acids: CASSELASSYNEQFF. The CDR3 coding sequence is TGTGCCAGCAGCGAACTAGCTAGCTCCTACAATGAGCAGTTCTTC.